This T cell receptor beta chain appears in the sequencing data of a study of T cell changes during pregnancy in multiple sclerosis. The assay was immunoSEQ multiplex PCR, and TCRdb's table has in-frame clones only and misses some. The profile shows under 80,000 clones, approximately 86% of them singletons. J was trimmed by 0 bases and V by 0 bases; bases with no gene match: 9. Germline V gene data show CDR1 as LNHDA and CDR2 as SQIVND (reference sequence). The CDR3 covers 19 residues. This sequence joins TRBV19 and TRBJ2-7; 12 positions match TRBD2. Here the sequenced sample was peripheral blood, taken in the first trimester of pregnancy. The sequence was obtained from a female donor with multiple sclerosis, enrolled in a pregnancy study. CDR3 DNA sequence: TGTGCCAGTAGTATAGAACCGCCGGGACTAGCGGGCAACTCCTACGAGCAGTACTTC. Protein sequence: CASSIEPPGLAGNSYEQYF.